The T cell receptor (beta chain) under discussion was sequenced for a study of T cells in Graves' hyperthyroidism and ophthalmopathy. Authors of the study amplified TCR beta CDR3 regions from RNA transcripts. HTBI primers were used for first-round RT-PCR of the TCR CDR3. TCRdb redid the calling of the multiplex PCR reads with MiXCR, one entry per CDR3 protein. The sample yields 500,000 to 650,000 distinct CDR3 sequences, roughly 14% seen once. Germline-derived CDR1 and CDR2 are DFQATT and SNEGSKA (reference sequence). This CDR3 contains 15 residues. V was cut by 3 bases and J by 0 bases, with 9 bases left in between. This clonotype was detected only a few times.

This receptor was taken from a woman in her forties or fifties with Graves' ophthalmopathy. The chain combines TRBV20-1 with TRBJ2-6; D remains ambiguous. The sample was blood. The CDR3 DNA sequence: TGCAGTGCTAGGGGTCGAAGCTCTGGGGCCAACGTCCTGACTTTC. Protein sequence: CSARGRSSGANVLTF.